The text below deals with one TCR beta chain. Its specificity is not known. The germline V gene has CDR1 MNHEY and CDR2 SVGAGI. The CDR3 is made up of 13 amino acids. The method, 5' RACE with UMI labels, was used to prepare the TRB cDNA libraries. TCRdb reprocessed the 5' RACE reads, keeping one entry per CDR3 protein, no DNA. Found here are around 52,000 distinct CDR3 sequences; the top ten clones hold 23%. The entry originates in a study of CXCR3-negative and CXCR3-positive naive CD8 T cells. Study outcomes and limitations: Researchers report CXCR3 expression partially decreased after cryopreservation, with fresh PBMCs used in most assays. Whereas memory cells differed, naive CXCR3-negative and CXCR3-positive cells shared similar TRBV-TRBJ usage. For the naive subsets, surface CD5 was similar, and TCR strength was inferred from TRB CDR3 properties.

The rearrangement joins TRBV6-5 to TRBJ2-1; TCRdb picks TRBD2, but there is no DNA to check that call. This TCR was recovered from a human donor in good health. Some clones in this sample may be carry-over from other donors' samples. Sequenced material: memory CD8+ T cells from blood. CDR3 protein: CASSYFSGNEQFF.